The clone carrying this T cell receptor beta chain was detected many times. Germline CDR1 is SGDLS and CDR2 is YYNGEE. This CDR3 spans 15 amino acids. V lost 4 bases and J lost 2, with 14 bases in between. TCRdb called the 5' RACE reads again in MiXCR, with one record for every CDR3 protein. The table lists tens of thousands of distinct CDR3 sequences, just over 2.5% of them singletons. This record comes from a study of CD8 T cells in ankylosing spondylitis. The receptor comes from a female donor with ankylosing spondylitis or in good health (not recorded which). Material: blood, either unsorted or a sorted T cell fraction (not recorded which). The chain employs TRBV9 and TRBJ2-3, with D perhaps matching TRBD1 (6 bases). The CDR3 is CASSYMDSYTDTQYF. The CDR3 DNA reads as TGTGCCAGCAGCTACATGGACAGTTACACAGATACGCAGTATTTT.